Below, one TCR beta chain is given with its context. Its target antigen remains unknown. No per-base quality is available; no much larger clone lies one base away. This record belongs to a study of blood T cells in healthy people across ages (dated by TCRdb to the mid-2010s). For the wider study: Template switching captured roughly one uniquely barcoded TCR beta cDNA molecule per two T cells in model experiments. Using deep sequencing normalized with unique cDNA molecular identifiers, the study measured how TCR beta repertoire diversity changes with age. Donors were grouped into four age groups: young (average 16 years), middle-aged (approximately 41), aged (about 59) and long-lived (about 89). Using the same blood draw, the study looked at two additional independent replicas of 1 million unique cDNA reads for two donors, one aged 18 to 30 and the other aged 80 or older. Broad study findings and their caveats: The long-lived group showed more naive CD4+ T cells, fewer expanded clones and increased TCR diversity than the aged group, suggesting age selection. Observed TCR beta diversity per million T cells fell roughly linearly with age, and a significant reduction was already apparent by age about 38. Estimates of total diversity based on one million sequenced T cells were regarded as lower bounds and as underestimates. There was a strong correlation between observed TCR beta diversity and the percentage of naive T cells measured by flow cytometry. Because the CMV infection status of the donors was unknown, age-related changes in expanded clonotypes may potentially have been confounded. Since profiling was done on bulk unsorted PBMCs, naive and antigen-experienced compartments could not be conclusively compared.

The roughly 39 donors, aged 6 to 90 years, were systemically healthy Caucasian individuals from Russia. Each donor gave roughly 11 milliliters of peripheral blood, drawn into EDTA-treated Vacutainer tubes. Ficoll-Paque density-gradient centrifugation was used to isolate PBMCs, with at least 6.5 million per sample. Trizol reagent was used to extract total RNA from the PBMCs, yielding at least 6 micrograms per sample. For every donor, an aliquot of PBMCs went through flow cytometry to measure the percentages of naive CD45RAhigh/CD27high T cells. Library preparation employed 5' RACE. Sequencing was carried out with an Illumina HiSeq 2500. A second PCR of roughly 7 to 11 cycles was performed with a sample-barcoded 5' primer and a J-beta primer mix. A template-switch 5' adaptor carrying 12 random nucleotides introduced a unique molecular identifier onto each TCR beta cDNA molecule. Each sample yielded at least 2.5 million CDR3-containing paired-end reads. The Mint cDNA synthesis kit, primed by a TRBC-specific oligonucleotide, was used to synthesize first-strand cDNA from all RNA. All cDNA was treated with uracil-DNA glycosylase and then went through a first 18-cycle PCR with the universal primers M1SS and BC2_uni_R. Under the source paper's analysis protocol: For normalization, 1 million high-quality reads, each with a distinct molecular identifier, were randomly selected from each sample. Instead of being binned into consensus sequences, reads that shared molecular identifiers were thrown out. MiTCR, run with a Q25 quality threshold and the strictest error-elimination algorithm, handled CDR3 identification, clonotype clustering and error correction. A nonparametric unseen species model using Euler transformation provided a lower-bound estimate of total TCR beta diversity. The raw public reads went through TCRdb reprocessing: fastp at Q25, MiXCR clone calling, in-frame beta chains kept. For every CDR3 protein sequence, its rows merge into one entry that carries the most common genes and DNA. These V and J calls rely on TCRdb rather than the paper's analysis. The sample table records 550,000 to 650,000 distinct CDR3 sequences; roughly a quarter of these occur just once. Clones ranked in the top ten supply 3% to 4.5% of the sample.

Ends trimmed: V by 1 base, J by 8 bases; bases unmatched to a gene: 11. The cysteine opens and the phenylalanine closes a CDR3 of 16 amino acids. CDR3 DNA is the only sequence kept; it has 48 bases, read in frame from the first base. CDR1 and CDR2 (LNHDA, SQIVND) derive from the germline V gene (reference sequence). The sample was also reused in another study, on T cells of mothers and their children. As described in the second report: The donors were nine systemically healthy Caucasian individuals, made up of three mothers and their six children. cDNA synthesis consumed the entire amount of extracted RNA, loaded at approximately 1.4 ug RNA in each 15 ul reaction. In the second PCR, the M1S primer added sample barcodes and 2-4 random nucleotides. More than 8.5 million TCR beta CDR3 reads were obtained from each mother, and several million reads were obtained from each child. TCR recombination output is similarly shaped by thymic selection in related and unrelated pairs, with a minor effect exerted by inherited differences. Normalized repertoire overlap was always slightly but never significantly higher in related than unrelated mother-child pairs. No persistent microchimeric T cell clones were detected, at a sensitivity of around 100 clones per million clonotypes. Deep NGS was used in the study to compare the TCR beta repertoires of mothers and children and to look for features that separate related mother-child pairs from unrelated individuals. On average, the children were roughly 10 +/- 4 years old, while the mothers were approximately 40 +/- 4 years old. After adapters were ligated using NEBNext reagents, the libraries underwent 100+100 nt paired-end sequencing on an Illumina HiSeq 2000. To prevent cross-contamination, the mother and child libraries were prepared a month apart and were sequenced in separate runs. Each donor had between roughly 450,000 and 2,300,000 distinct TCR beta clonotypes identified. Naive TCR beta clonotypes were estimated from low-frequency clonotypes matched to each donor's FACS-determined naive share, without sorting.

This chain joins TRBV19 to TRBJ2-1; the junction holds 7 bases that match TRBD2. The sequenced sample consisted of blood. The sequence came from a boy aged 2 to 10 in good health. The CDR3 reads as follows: CASSIGSGGVIYEQFF. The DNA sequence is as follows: TGTGCCAGTAGTATAGGGTCGGGAGGAGTAATCTATGAGCAGTTCTTC. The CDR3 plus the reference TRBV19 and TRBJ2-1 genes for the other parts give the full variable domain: DGGITQSPKYLFRKEGQNVTLSCEQNLNHDAMYWYRQDPGQGLRLIYYSQIVNDFQKGDIAEGYSVSREKKESFPLTVTSAQKNPTAFYLCASSIGSGGVIYEQFFGPGTRLTVL.